This T cell receptor (beta chain) came from a study of T-cell memory formation after mild COVID-19. Amplification by 5'RACE using constant-segment primers produced TCR alpha and TCR beta cDNA libraries that carried sample barcodes and UMIs. MiXCR, run by TCRdb on the 5' RACE reads, gives a single entry per CDR3 protein. The sample lists more than 300,000 distinct CDR3 sequences, approximately 14% occurring once. Notes on the study in general: CD4+ contracting clones were found mainly in CM and EM, and CD8+ ones in EMRA.

This clonotype was found a few times. Its antigen is unknown. The TCR was taken from a man younger than 30 who had mild COVID-19 (a few samples of this study predate the infection). Cell type and time point are not known. The sample taken for sequencing was PBMCs or a T cell subset sorted from them (not recorded which).

CDR3 sequence (DNA): TGTGCCAGCAGCTTAACATCCAAAAACATTCAGTACTTC. It yields the protein CASSLTSKNIQYF. This chain joins TRBV7-3 and TRBJ2-4; D not resolved. Looked up from germline, CDR1 is SGHTA and CDR2 is FQGTGA. V was pared by 0 bases and J by 2 bases, with 2 bases between. The CDR3 totals 13 residues.